This T cell receptor beta chain was obtained from a study of blood T cell repertoires in COVID-19 (TCRdb year 2020). Regarding the research as a whole: The collaborator samples originated in the United States, Italy and Spain and spanned the acute and convalescent phases of COVID-19. The prospective study material was composed of cDNA or gDNA derived from T cells, B-cell-depleted T cells, or PBMCs. Deeply sampled blood TCRbeta repertoires from subjects exposed to, actively infected with, or recovered from COVID-19 were included in the dataset. The repertoires were made available in a free public database intended to serve as a resource for research on the immune response to SARS-CoV-2. The samples were drawn from two sources: the first 160 participants of the ongoing ImmuneRACE study, and fewer than 1,500 subjects contributed by 6 global collaborators. Sample metadata almost always included a de-identified subject ID, COVID-19 status, age in years and sex. Where available, HLA class I and class II types were taken from metadata supplied by the sample provider and were not determined by assay-based typing.

Notes on this clone: The clone's antigen remains unknown. Qualities for individual bases were not recorded, and no much larger clone is one base off.

TCRbeta CDR3 regions were amplified from genomic DNA using the immunoSEQ Assay, a bias-controlled multiplex PCR. The original methods were these. The number of nucleated cells in each sample was estimated from the amplification of reference gene primers within the assay. Sequence reads were collapsed and filtered to measure the absolute abundance of every unique TCRbeta CDR3 rearrangement. Productive Simpson clonality was computed per sample as the square root of Simpson's diversity index over productive rearrangements. TCRdb retrieved this table from immuneACCESS and kept in-frame rearrangements only. Not all clones are present; in checked studies, unresolved V genes account for under half, and no reason is known for the remainder. V and J calls plus clone size are reproduced from that table; the DNA served to infer D and trimming. Counted in this sample were some 250,000 clones; roughly nine tenths of them appeared once. The top ten clones comprise just over 7% of the sample.

The CDR3 starts with the cysteine, ends with the phenylalanine, and has 15 residues. The kept DNA is CDR3 alone, 45 bases in frame from the first base. Taken from the germline V gene, the CDR1 and CDR2 loops are MNHEY and SVGAGI. V is cut by 2 bases and J by 8 bases, and the space between the germline ends is 15 bases. Overall results and qualifications from the work: The quantity of clinical and demographic metadata differed by source and by participant and was supplied without curation.

Samples from volunteer blood donors who had recovered from COVID-19 were contributed by a second Seattle source. Collaborating institutions collected whole blood in K2EDTA tubes following their own protocols. Collaborator samples were shipped for TCRbeta analysis as frozen whole blood, isolated PBMCs, or DNA extracted from either sample type. The clonotype comes from a man aged 55 to 70 who had recovered from COVID-19. Recombination connected TRBV6-5 to TRBJ1-4; TRBD1 is possibly the D segment (5 matching bases). Sample: peripheral blood. In nucleotide form, the sequence is TGTGCCAGCAGTTACGCCGGCAGGGCTGGGGAAAAACTGTTTTTT. The translation is CASSYAGRAGEKLFF.